The 13 T cell receptor beta chains listed next were all sequenced from one sample in a study of T cell repertoires in cytomegalovirus infection. MiXCR was run by TCRdb on the reads, yielding one entry per CDR3 protein. This sample yields about 360,000 distinct CDR3 sequences, of which approximately 35% are seen a single time; roughly 14% belongs to the top ten. These TCRs are of unknown antigen specificity. This specimen was cultured PBMCs, taken from culture after CMV antigen stimulation. These receptors were collected from a human donor in good health (CMV status not recorded). Some clones in this sample may be carry-over from other donors' samples.

This chain joins TRBV12-5 and TRBJ1-1; D is possibly TRBD1 (6 bases). Trimming shortened V by 7 bases and J by 5 bases, and 20 bases separated the two germline ends. Germline CDR1 is LGHNT and CDR2 is FRNRAP. This CDR3 comprises 15 residues. The DNA of the CDR3 is TGTGCTAGTGCCCCTCAACAGGGATTAGGTACTGAAGCTTTCTTT. Its protein is CASAPQQGLGTEAFF.

This chain joins TRBV4-3 and TRBJ2-7; 7 nucleotides align to TRBD2. Germline assignment: CDR1 LGHNA and CDR2 YSLEER. The CDR3 has 15 residues. CDR3 sequence: CSLILGGESTYEQYV. CDR3 coding DNA: TGCAGCCTAATTCTGGGGGGGGAGAGCACCTACGAGCAGTACGTC.

This chain uses TRBV6-2 or TRBV6-3 with TRBJ2-7, with a tentative D call TRBD2 (5 bases). Germline loops: CDR1 MNHEY, CDR2 SVGEGT. CDR3 length: 15 amino acids. The germline V and J ends were trimmed by 4 bases and 5 bases, with 18 bases remaining between them. CDR3 coding DNA: TGTGCCAGCAGTTCCGGGATTACCCTCGGGAACGAGCAGTACTTC. Translating it yields CASSSGITLGNEQYF.

This clonotype has ten or more counts. This rearrangement joins TRBV4-1 to TRBJ1-2; possibly TRBD1 for D (6 bases). This CDR3 spans 18 amino acids. The V gene's germline CDR1 is MGHRA and CDR2 YSYEKL. With 4 bases removed from V and 2 bases from J, the gap between germline ends came to 23 bases. The CDR3 coding sequence is TGCGCCAGCAGCCTCACTGACGGTACAGGGAGGACAAACTATGGCTACACCTTC. Translation gives CASSLTDGTGRTNYGYTF.

V gene TRBV12-3 or TRBV12-4 combines with J gene TRBJ1-1; D is unresolved. The CDR3 has 14 residues. V lost 3 bases and J lost 7, with 15 bases in between. The CDR3 region has the DNA TGTGCCAGCAGTTTTAGGTCCACCGCTAATGAAGCTTTCTTT. Translating it yields CASSFRSTANEAFF.

This clonotype was detected only a few times. J is TRBJ1-4 and V is TRBV4-3; D gene unclear. The CDR3 has 13 residues. CDR1 is LGHNA and CDR2 is YSLEER in the germline V gene. Trimming left V 0 bases short and J 8 bases short, with 7 bases between. CDR3 bases: TGCGCCAGCAGCCAAGATGAGTGGGAAAAACTGTTTTTT. Its translation is CASSQDEWEKLFF.

V gene TRBV15 combines with J gene TRBJ1-1; D may be TRBD1 (5 bases). CDR1 is LNHNV and CDR2 is YYDKDF in the germline V gene (reference sequence). V lost 3 bases and J 8 bases, leaving 16 bases between the germline ends. The CDR3 is 14 residues long. The DNA for the CDR3 is TGTGCCACCAGCAGGGGCGGGGCAGCCATAGAAGCTTTCTTT. Translation: CATSRGGAAIEAFF.

This chain uses TRBV7-2 with TRBJ2-4; D unresolved. CDR1 SGHTA and CDR2 FQGNSA come from the germline V gene. This CDR3 has 13 amino acids. V was shortened by 5 bases and J by 7 bases, with 12 bases between the two germline ends. CDR3: CASSQSTQNIQYF. For the CDR3, the DNA is TGTGCCAGCAGCCAATCGACCCAGAACATTCAGTACTTC. Based on the CDR3 plus reference TRBV7-2 and TRBJ2-4, the full variable domain is GAGVSQSPSNKVTEKGKDVELRCDPISGHTALYWYRQSLGQGLEFLIYFQGNSAPDKSGLPSDRFSAERTGGSVSTLTIQRTQQEDSAVYLCASSQSTQNIQYFGAGTRLSVL.

The rearrangement uses TRBV5-1 and TRBJ2-1; D is ambiguous. The germline CDR1 and CDR2 sequences are SGHRS and YFSETQ. CDR3 length: 15 residues. V lost 0 bases, J lost 8 bases, and 15 bases lay in between. The CDR3 protein is CASSLGTPQDHEQFF. In nucleotides, the CDR3 is TGCGCCAGCAGCTTGGGGACCCCCCAGGACCATGAGCAGTTCTTC.

This clonotype was observed many times. This chain joins TRBV6-2 or TRBV6-3 and TRBJ2-2; tentatively, D is TRBD1 (6 bases). Germline-derived CDR1 and CDR2 are MNHEY and SVGEGT. The V end lost 2 bases, the J end lost 3 bases, and 13 bases lay between the germline ends. The CDR3 is made up of 16 amino acids. Written as DNA, the CDR3 is TGTGCCAGCAGTTACGGACAGAACATTTACACCGGGGAGCTGTTTTTT. Translation: CASSYGQNIYTGELFF.

This clonotype was detected a few times. The rearrangement joins TRBV15 to TRBJ1-4, with 7 bases identical to TRBD1. CDR1 is LNHNV, CDR2 YYDKDF, per germline (reference sequence). Losses at the gene ends were 6 bases for V and 4 bases for J; bases not matched to a gene: 11. This CDR3 region has 16 residues. CDR3 nucleotide sequence: TGTGCCACCAGACCCTCCCGCGGGACAGATAATGAAAAACTGTTTTTT. It translates to CATRPSRGTDNEKLFF.

This clonotype was seen many times. This chain joins TRBV14 and TRBJ2-5; tentative D call: TRBD1 (5 bases). V was shortened by 1 base and J by 4 bases, with 16 bases between the two germline ends. Germline assignment: CDR1 SGHDN and CDR2 FVKESK. This CDR3 is built from 16 residues. The CDR3 loop is CASSQGQRNMRETQYF. For the CDR3, the DNA is TGTGCCAGCAGCCAAGGACAGAGGAATATGAGAGAGACCCAGTACTTC.

A few counts support this clonotype. The V gene is TRBV7-2, the J gene TRBJ1-1; 8 nucleotides align to TRBD1. The CDR3 has 14 residues. After removal of 4 bases from V and 4 bases from J, the junction contained 5 bases not matched to a gene. The germline CDR1 and CDR2 sequences are SGHTA and FQGNSA. CDR3 coding DNA: TGTGCCAGCAGCTACACAGGGGGTGGCACTGAAGCTTTCTTT. Protein sequence: CASSYTGGGTEAFF.